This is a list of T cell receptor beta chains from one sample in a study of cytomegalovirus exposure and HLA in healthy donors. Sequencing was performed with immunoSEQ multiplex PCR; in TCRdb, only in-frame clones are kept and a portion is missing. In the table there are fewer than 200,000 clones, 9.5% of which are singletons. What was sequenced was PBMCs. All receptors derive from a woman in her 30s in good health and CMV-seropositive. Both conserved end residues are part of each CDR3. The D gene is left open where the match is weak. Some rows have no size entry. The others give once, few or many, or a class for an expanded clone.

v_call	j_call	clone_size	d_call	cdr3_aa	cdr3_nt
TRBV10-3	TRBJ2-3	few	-	CAISDRFEDTQYF	TGTGCCATCAGTGACAGGTTTGAAGATACGCAGTATTTT
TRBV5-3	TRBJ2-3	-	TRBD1	CARSSLGQGLTDTQYF	TGTGCCAGAAGCTCCCTCGGACAGGGCCTCACAGATACGCAGTATTTT
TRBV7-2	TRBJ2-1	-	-	CASRSGTGPHNEQFF	TGTGCCAGCAGATCCGGGACTGGGCCCCACAATGAGCAGTTCTTC
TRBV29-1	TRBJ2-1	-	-	CSVEDVSSYNEQFF	TGCAGCGTTGAAGATGTATCCTCCTACAATGAGCAGTTCTTC
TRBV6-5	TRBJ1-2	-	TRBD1	CASNPQGQGTRGYTF	TGTGCCAGCAACCCCCAGGGACAGGGGACTAGAGGCTACACCTTC
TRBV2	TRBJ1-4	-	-	CATTFQTEDEKLFF	TGTGCCACCACCTTCCAGACAGAGGATGAAAAACTGTTTTTT
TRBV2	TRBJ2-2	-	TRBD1	CASRWTGANTGELFF	TGTGCCAGCAGGTGGACAGGGGCGAACACCGGGGAGCTGTTTTTT
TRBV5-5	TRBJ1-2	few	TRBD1	CASSAGQGVNYGYTF	TGTGCCAGCAGCGCTGGACAGGGAGTGAACTATGGCTACACCTTC
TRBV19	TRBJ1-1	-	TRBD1	CASSIAFGPRTGETEAFF	TGTGCCAGTAGTATAGCCTTTGGTCCCCGGACAGGGGAGACTGAAGCTTTCTTT
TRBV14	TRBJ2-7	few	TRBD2	CASSYRLAGVGSSYEQYF	TGTGCCAGCAGTTACCGACTAGCGGGAGTAGGGAGCTCCTACGAGCAGTACTTC
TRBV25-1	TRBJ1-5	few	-	CASSVDRNQPQHF	TGTGCCAGCAGTGTGGACAGAAATCAGCCCCAGCATTTT
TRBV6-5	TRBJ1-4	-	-	CASRPQGMGEKLFF	TGTGCCAGCAGACCCCAGGGGATGGGTGAAAAACTGTTTTTT
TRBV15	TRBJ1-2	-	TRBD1	CATSRGTGGNYGYTF	TGTGCCACCAGCAGAGGGACAGGGGGGAACTATGGCTACACCTTC
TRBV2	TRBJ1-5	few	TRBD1	CASRRTGPQWPQHF	TGTGCCAGCAGGAGGACAGGGCCCCAATGGCCCCAGCATTTT
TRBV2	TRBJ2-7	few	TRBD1	CASRGGTGGHEQYF	TGTGCCAGCAGGGGCGGGACAGGGGGACACGAGCAGTACTTC
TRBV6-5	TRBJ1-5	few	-	CASSATGNQPQHF	TGTGCCAGCAGTGCCACGGGAAATCAGCCCCAGCATTTT
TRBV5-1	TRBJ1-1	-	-	CASSLGGLLGTEAFF	TGCGCCAGCAGCTTGGGGGGACTCCTTGGCACTGAAGCTTTCTTT
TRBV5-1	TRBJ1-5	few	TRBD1	CASSVGTGNQPQHF	TGCGCCAGCAGCGTGGGGACAGGGAATCAGCCCCAGCATTTT
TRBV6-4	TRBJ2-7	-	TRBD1	CASSRDRGDEQYF	TGTGCCAGCAGCCGGGACAGGGGTGACGAGCAGTACTTC
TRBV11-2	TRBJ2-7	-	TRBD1	CASSVRDRGGEQYF	TGTGCCAGCAGCGTCCGGGACAGGGGGGGTGAGCAGTACTTC
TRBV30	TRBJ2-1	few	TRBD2	CAWRVNSGGSGSYNEQFF	TGTGCCTGGAGAGTAAATAGCGGGGGGAGCGGCTCCTACAATGAGCAGTTCTTC
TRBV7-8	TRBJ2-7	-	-	CASSLRSSSYEQYF	TGTGCCAGCAGCTTAAGGAGCAGCTCCTACGAGCAGTACTTC
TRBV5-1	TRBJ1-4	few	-	CASSLMGLNEKLFF	TGCGCCAGCAGCTTGATGGGGCTGAATGAAAAACTGTTTTTT
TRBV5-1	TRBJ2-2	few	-	CASSRDFSTGELFF	TGCGCCAGCAGCCGGGACTTTTCGACCGGGGAGCTGTTTTTT
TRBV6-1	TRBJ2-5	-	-	CASSGAAGKETQYF	TGTGCCAGCAGTGGCGCAGCGGGCAAAGAGACCCAGTACTTC
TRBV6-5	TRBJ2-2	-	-	CASREFQGTGELFF	TGTGCCAGCAGGGAATTCCAGGGAACCGGGGAGCTGTTTTTT
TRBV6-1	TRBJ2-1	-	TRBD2	CASSGASGSYNEQFF	TGTGCCAGCAGTGGGGCTAGCGGGTCCTACAATGAGCAGTTCTTC
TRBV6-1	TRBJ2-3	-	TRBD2	CASSELRSGRRLADTQYF	TGTGCCAGCAGTGAATTAAGAAGCGGGAGACGGTTAGCAGATACGCAGTATTTT
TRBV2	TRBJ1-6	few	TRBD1	CASSESRGQISPLHF	TGTGCCAGCAGTGAAAGCAGGGGGCAGATTTCACCCCTCCACTTT
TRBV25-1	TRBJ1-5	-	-	CASSEQRQVGQPQHF	TGTGCCAGCAGTGAACAACGACAGGTCGGTCAGCCCCAGCATTTT
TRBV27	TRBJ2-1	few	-	CASSPGAYNEQFF	TGTGCCAGCAGCCCTGGAGCGTACAATGAGCAGTTCTTC
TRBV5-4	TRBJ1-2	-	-	CASSFVRNYGYTF	TGTGCCAGCAGCTTCGTACGGAACTATGGCTACACCTTC
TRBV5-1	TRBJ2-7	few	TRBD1	CASSTDRDVTYEQYF	TGCGCCAGCAGCACGGACAGGGACGTCACCTACGAGCAGTACTTC
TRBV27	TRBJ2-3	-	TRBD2	CASSLAGGTNTQYF	TGTGCCAGCAGTTTGGCGGGAGGTACAAATACGCAGTATTTT
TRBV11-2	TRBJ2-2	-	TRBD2	CASSFRAGTNTGELFF	TGTGCCAGCAGCTTCAGAGCGGGGACGAACACCGGGGAGCTGTTTTTT
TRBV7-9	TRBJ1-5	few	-	CASSDSNNQPQHF	TGTGCCAGCAGCGATAGTAACAATCAGCCCCAGCATTTT
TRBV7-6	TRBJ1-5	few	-	CASSSQTAYSNQPQHF	TGTGCCAGCAGCTCCCAGACAGCTTATAGCAATCAGCCCCAGCATTTT
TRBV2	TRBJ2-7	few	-	CASMSPDYSYEQYF	TGTGCCAGCATGTCCCCGGACTACTCCTACGAGCAGTACTTC
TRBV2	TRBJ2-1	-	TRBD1	CASITGGQNEQFF	TGTGCCAGCATAACAGGGGGCCAAAATGAGCAGTTCTTC
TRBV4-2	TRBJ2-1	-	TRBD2	CASSHVSGRAENEQFF	TGTGCCAGCAGCCATGTTAGCGGGAGGGCCGAGAATGAGCAGTTCTTC
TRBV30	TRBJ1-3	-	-	CAWSSGPLSGNTIYF	TGTGCCTGGAGTTCAGGGCCACTCTCTGGAAACACCATATATTTT
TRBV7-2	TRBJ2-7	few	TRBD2	CTSSFGLAGGYEQYF	TGTACCAGCAGCTTTGGACTAGCGGGAGGATACGAGCAGTACTTC
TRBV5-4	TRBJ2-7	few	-	CASSSERAFSYEQYF	TGTGCCAGCAGCTCAGAGCGGGCCTTCTCCTACGAGCAGTACTTC
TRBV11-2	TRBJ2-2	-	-	CASSPYGQGNTGELFF	TGTGCCAGCAGCCCGTACGGGCAGGGGAACACCGGGGAGCTGTTTTTT
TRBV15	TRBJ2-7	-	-	CATSRELASYEQYF	TGTGCCACCAGCAGAGAACTAGCTTCCTACGAGCAGTACTTC
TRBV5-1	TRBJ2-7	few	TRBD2	CASSGREGDEQYF	TGCGCCAGCAGCGGGCGGGAGGGGGACGAGCAGTACTTC
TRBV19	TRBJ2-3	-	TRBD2	CASSISPLAGRTDTQYF	TGTGCCAGTAGTATTTCCCCTCTAGCGGGAAGGACAGATACGCAGTATTTT
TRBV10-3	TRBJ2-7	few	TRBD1	CAISGDSQLTYEQYF	TGTGCCATCAGCGGGGACAGCCAGTTAACCTACGAGCAGTACTTC
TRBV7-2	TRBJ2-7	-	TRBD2	CASSLVRERREQYF	TGTGCCAGCAGCTTGGTGCGGGAGCGGAGGGAGCAGTACTTC
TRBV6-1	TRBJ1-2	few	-	CASSPTGNYGYTF	TGTGCCAGCAGTCCTACGGGAAACTATGGCTACACCTTC
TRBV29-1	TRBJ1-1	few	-	CSVRALQGSEAFF	TGCAGCGTTCGGGCCCTACAGGGCTCTGAAGCTTTCTTT
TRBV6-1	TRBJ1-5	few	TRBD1	CASSERGTGTLFGFQPQHF	TGTGCCAGCAGTGAACGGGGGACAGGGACTCTATTTGGGTTTCAGCCCCAGCATTTT
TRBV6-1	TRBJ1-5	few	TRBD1	CASRTGAYSNQPQHF	TGTGCCAGCAGGACAGGGGCTTATAGCAATCAGCCCCAGCATTTT